Reported below is one T cell receptor beta chain. This record comes from a study of control samples from healthy donors and cancer patients. CDR3 length: 17 amino acids. In germline, CDR1 is LGHDT, CDR2 YNNKEL (reference sequence). V lost 0 bases to trimming and J lost 5 bases, with 20 bases between them. Clones were read by immunoSEQ multiplex PCR, and TCRdb kept only the in-frame ones, dropping some. The data show 150,000 or so clones, roughly 93% seen once. The TCR sequence derives from a young man in good health. The chain carries TRBV3-1 (or the pseudogene TRBV3-2) and TRBJ2-7; no firm D call. The sample taken for sequencing was blood. CDR3 nucleotide sequence: TGTGCCAGCAGCCAAGATCGGGCCATAATGGGAAGGGACGAGCAGTACTTC. This translates into CASSQDRAIMGRDEQYF.